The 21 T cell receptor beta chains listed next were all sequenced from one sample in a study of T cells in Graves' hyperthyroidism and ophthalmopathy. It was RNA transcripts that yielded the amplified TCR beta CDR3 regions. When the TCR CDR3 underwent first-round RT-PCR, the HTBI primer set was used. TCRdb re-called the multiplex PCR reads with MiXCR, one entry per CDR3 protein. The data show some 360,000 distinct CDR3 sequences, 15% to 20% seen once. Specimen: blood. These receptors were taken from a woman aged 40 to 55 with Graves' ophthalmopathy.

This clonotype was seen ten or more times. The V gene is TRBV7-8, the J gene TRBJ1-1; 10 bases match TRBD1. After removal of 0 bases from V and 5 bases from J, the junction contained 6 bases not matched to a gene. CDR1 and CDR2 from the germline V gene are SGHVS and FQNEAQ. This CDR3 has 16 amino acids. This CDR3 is CASSLAWDRGRTEAFF. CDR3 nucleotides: TGTGCCAGCAGCTTAGCGTGGGACAGGGGTCGGACTGAAGCTTTCTTT.

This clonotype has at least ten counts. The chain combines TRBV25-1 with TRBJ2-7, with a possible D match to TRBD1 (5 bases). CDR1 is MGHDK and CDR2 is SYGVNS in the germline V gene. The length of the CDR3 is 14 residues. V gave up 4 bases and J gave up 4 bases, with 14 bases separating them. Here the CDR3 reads CASSVAGRGYEQYF. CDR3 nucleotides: TGTGCCAGCAGTGTTGCAGGGCGTGGGTACGAGCAGTACTTC.

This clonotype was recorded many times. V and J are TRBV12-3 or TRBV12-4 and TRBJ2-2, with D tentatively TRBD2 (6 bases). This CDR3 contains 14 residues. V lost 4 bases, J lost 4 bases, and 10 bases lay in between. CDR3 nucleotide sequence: TGTGCCAGCAGTTGGGGGGTACTCACCGGGGAGCTGTTTTTT. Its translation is CASSWGVLTGELFF.

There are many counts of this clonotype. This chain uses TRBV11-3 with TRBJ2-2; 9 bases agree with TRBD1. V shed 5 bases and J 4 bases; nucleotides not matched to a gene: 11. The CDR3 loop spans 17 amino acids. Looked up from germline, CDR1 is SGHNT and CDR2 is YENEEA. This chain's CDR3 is CASSPSGQGYSTGELFF. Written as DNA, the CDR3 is TGTGCCAGCAGCCCATCCGGACAGGGGTACAGCACCGGGGAGCTGTTTTTT.

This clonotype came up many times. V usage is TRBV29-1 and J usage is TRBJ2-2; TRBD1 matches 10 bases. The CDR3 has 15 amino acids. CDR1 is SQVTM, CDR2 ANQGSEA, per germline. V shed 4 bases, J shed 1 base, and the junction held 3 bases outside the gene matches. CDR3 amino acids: CSVGGTGVNTGELFF. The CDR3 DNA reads TGCAGCGTTGGAGGGACAGGGGTGAACACCGGGGAGCTGTTTTTT.

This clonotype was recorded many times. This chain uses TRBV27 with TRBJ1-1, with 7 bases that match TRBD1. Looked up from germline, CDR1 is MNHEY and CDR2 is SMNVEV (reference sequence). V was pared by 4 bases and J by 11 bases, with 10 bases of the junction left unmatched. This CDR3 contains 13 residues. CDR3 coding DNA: TGTGCCAGCAGTTCAAAGAAGACAGGGTCTGCTTTCTTT. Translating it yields CASSSKKTGSAFF.

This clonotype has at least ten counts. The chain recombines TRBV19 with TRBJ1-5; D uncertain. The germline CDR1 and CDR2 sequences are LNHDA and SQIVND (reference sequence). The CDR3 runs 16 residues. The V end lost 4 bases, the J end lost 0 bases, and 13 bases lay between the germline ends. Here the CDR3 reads CASSRGSGRSNQPQHF. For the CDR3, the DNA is TGTGCCAGTAGTAGGGGATCCGGTCGTAGCAATCAGCCCCAGCATTTT.

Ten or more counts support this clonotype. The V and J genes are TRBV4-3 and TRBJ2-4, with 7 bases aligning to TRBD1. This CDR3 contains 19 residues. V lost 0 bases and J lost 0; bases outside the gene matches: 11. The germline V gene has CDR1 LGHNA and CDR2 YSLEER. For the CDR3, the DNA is TGCGCCAGCAGCCAAGAATCGTTAGCAGGGGGAAAAGCCAAAAACATTCAGTACTTC. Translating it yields CASSQESLAGGKAKNIQYF.

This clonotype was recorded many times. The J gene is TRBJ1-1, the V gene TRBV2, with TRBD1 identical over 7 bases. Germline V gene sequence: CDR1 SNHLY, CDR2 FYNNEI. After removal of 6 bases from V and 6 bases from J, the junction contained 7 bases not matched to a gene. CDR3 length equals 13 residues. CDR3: CASRGGGDSEAFF. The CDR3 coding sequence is TGTGCCAGCAGGGGAGGGGGCGATTCTGAAGCTTTCTTT.

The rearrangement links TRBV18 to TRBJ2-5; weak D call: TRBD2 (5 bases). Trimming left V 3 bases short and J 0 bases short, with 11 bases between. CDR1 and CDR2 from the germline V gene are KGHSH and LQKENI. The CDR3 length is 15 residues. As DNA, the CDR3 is TGTGCCAGCTCACCGAGCCGGGAAAACCAAGAGACCCAGTACTTC. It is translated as CASSPSRENQETQYF.

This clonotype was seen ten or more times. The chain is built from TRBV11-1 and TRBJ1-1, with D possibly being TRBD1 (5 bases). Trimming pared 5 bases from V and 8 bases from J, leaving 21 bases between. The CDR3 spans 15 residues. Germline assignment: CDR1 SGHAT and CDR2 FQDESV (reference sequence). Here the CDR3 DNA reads TGTGCCAGCAGCCAGGCTGGGGGTTCTCCATACGAAGCTTTCTTT. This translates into CASSQAGGSPYEAFF.

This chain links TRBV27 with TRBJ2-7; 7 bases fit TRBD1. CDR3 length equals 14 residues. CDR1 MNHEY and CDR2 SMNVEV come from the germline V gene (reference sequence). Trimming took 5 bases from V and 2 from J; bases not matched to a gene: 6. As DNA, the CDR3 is TGTGCCAGCAGTCGATGGGACAGACCCTACGAGCAGTACTTC. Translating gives CASSRWDRPYEQYF.

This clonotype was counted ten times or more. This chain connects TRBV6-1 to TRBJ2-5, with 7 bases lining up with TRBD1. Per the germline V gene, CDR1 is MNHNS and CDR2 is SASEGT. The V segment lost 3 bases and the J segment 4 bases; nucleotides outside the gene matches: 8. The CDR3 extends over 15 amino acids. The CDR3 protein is CASSETSTGLETQYF. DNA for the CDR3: TGTGCCAGCAGTGAGACCTCGACAGGGCTAGAGACCCAGTACTTC.

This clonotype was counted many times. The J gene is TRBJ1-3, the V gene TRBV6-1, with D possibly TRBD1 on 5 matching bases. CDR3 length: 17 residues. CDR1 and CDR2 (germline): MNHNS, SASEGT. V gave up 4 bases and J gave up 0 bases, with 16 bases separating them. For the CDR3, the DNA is TGTGCCAGCAGTGGCCACGGCGACAGCAACTCTGGAAACACCATATATTTT. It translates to CASSGHGDSNSGNTIYF.

CDR3 coding DNA: TGTGCCAGCAGCTTAGTAGGAGCGGGTGCAATCACCGGGGAGCTGTTTTTT. Translated, it gives CASSLVGAGAITGELFF. The J gene is TRBJ2-2, the V gene TRBV11-2; D might be TRBD2 (6 bases). Per the germline V gene, CDR1 is SGHAT and CDR2 is FQNNGV. V lost 1 base and J lost 4, with 16 bases in between. The CDR3 spans 17 residues. The complete variable domain, with remaining parts taken from reference TRBV11-2 and TRBJ2-2, reads EAGVAQSPRYKIIEKRQSVAFWCNPISGHATLYWYQQILGQGPKLLIQFQNNGVVDDSQLPKDRFSAERLKGVDSTLKIQPAKLEDSAVYLCASSLVGAGAITGELFFGEGSRLTVL.

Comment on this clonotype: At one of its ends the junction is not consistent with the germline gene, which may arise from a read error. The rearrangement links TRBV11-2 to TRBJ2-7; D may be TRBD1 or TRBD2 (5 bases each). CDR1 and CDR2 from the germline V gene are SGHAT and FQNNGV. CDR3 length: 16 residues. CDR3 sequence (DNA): TGTGTCAGCAGCAGCTACGACCGGGACGGAAACTACGAGCAGTACTTC. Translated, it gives CVSSSYDRDGNYEQYF. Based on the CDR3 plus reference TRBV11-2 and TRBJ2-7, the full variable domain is EAGVAQSPRYKIIEKRQSVAFWCNPISGHATLYWYQQILGQGPKLLIQFQNNGVVDDSQLPKDRFSAERLKGVDSTLKIQPAKLEDSAVYLCVSSSYDRDGNYEQYFGPGTRLTVT.

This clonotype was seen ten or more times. The CDR3 region has the DNA TGTGCCAGCAGCATAAGGCCCGTGGACAGGGTTGATGAAGCTTTCTTT. The encoded protein is CASSIRPVDRVDEAFF. The rearrangement uses TRBV9 and TRBJ1-1; 8 bases agree with TRBD1. Unmatched junction bases numbered 15, after V lost 4 bases and J lost 7 bases. The CDR3 loop spans 16 amino acids. Germline V lookup: CDR1 SGDLS, CDR2 YYNGEE.

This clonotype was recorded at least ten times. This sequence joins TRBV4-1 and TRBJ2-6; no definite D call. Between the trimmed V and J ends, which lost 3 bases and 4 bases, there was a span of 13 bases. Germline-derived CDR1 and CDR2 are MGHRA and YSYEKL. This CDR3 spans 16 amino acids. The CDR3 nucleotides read TGCGCCAGCAGCCATGTAAGTGGGTTAGGGGCCAACGTCCTGACTTTC. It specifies CASSHVSGLGANVLTF.

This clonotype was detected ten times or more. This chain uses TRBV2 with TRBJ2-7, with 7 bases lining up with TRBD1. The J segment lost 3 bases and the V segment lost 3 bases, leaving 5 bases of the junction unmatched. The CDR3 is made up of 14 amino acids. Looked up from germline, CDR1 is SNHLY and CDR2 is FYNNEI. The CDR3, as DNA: TGTGCCAGCAGTGAGGGACAGAACCTCTACGAGCAGTACTTC. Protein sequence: CASSEGQNLYEQYF.

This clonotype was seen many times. The DNA of the CDR3 is TGTGCCAGTCAGGGGTCCTCATACACCGGGGAGCTGTTTTTT. Translating it yields CASQGSSYTGELFF. This rearrangement joins TRBV6-1 to TRBJ2-2; the D gene is possibly TRBD1 (6 bases). The CDR3 totals 14 residues. V lost 9 bases to trimming and J lost 3 bases, with 14 bases between them. The germline V gene has CDR1 MNHNS and CDR2 SASEGT.

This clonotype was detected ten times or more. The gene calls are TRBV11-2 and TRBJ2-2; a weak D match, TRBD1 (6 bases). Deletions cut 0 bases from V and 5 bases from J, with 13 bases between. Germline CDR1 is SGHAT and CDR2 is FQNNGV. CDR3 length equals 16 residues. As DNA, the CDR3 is TGTGCCAGCAGCTTAGATCTGTCAGGGGTGACCGGGGAGCTGTTTTTT. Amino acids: CASSLDLSGVTGELFF.